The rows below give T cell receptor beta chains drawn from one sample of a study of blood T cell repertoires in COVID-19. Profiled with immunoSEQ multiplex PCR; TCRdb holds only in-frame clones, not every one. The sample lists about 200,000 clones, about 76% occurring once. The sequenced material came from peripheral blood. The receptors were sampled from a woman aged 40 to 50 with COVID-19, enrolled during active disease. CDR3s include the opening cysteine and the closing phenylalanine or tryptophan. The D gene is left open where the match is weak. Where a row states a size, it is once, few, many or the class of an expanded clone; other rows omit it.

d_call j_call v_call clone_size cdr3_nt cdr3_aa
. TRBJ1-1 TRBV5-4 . TGTGCCAGTTACGTCTTGGGAGGGGAGGACACTGAAGCTTTCTTT CASYVLGGEDTEAFF
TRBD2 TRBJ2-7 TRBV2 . TGTGCCAGCAGTGACTGGGCTAGCGGGAACTACGAGCAGTACTTC CASSDWASGNYEQYF
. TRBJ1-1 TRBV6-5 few TGTGCCAGCAGTTACTCGAACACCTTAAACAGCGAAGCTTTCTTT CASSYSNTLNSEAFF
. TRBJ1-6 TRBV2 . TGTGCCAGCACGCGGAATGGGGAGGCACCCCTCCACTTT CASTRNGEAPLHF
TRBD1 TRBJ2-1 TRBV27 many TGTGCCAGCAGCCGGGACAGGGGCTACAATGAGCAGTTCTTC CASSRDRGYNEQFF
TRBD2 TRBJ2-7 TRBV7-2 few TGTGCCAGCAGCGCAGATAGCGGGAGACCCTCCTACGAGCAGTACTTC CASSADSGRPSYEQYF
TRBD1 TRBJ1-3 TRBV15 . TGTGCCACCAGCCAAGACAGGGGAGTGGGAAACACCATATATTTT CATSQDRGVGNTIYF
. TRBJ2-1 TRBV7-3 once TGTGCCAGCAGCAACTCAGGCGCCAATGAGCAGTTCTTC CASSNSGANEQFF
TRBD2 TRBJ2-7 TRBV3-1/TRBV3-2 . TGTGCCAGCAGCCATGGGGGGGACGAGCAGTACTTC CASSHGGDEQYF
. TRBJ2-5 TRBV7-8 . TGTGCCAGCAGTTCCCCACTCTCCGAGCGGTACCAAGAGACCCAGTACTTC CASSSPLSERYQETQYF
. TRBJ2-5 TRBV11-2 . TGTGCCAGCAGCCTGACTATTCAAGAGACCCAGTACTTC CASSLTIQETQYF
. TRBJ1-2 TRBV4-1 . TGCGCCAGCAGCCTTACCGGGGACTACTATGGCTACACCTTC CASSLTGDYYGYTF
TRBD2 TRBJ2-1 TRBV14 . TGTGCCAGCAGCCAGGGACTAGCGGGAGAGGGCGAGCAGTTCTTC CASSQGLAGEGEQFF
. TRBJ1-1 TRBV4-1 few TGCGCCAGCAGCCAAGTTCCGCGGGGAAGAGAAGCTTTCTTT CASSQVPRGREAFF
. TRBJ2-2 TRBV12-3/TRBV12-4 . TGTGCCAGCAGTTTACCAGATGGGGAGCTGTTTTTT CASSLPDGELFF
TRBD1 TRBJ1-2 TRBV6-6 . TGTGCCAGCAGTAGGGACAGGGGGCTGGGCTACACCTTC CASSRDRGLGYTF
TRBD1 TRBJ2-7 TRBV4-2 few TGTGCCAGCAGCACGGGACAGGGGGTAGGCGAGCAGTACTTC CASSTGQGVGEQYF
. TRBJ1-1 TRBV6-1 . TGTGCCAGCAGTGATACGTCAGGGGCTGCTGAAGCTTTCTTT CASSDTSGAAEAFF
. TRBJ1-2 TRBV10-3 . TGTGCCATCAAAAGGACACCCTTGAATGGCTACACCTTC CAIKRTPLNGYTF
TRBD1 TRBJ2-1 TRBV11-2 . TGTGCCAGCAGCCCCCGGACAGGGAGGCAGTTCTTC CASSPRTGRQFF
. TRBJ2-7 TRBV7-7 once TGTGCCAGCAGCATAGGCCCCGCAGGGGCAGACTACGAGCAGTACTTC CASSIGPAGADYEQYF
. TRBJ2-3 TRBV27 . TGTGCCAGCAGTACATATAATGAGGGAACAGATACGCAGTATTTT CASSTYNEGTDTQYF
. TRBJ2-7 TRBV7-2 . TGTGCCAGCAGCTTGTCCGGGAGTGATTCCTACGAGCAGTACTTC CASSLSGSDSYEQYF
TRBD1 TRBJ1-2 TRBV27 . TGTGCCAGCAGTTTGGGACAGGGTACTCCCTGGTCCGGTAACTATGGCTACACCTTC CASSLGQGTPWSGNYGYTF
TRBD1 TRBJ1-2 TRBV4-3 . TGCGCCAGCAGCCAAAGGTGGGGGGACAGGCTTCCCTATGGCTACACCTTC CASSQRWGDRLPYGYTF
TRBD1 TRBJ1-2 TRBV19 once TGTGCCACTACCGACAGGGCGGATGGCTACACCTTC CATTDRADGYTF
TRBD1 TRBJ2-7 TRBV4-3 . TGCGCCAGCAGCCAAGATATCCGAGGGGGCATCTACGAGCAGTACTTC CASSQDIRGGIYEQYF
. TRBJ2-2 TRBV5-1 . TGCGCCAGCAGCCCGGACCGGACTTACACCGGGGAGCTGTTTTTT CASSPDRTYTGELFF
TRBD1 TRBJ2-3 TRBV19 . TGTGCCAGTAGTACCCCGGGACAGGGTTCAGATACGCAGTATTTT CASSTPGQGSDTQYF
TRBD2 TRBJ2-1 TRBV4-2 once TGTGCCAGCAGCCAGCGACCCTTAGCGGGAGGCGGGGGATCCCATGAGCAGTTCTTC CASSQRPLAGGGGSHEQFF
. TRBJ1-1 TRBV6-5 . TGTGCCAGCAGTTCTATAATGAACACTGAAGCTTTCTTT CASSSIMNTEAFF
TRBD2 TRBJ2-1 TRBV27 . TGTGCCAGCAGTTATCATAGCGGGGCGTACAATGAGCAGTTCTTC CASSYHSGAYNEQFF
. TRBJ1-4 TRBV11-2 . TGTGCCAGCAGCTTAGATATAGGCTCGGGGAAACTGTTTTTT CASSLDIGSGKLFF
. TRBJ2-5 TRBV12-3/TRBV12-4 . TGTGCCAGCAGCCGCAAGAGCGAGACCCAGTACTTC CASSRKSETQYF
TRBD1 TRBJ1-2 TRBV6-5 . TGTGCCAGCAGTTACTCCGACAGGGGGCTGTCTGGCTACACCTTC CASSYSDRGLSGYTF
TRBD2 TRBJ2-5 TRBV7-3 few TGTGCCAGCAGCGAGAGCGGGGGGGCCCCCCAAGAGACCCAGTACTTC CASSESGGAPQETQYF
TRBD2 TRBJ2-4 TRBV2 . TGTGCCAGCGTCCCGACTAGCGGGCGGGACAAAAACATTCAGTACTTC CASVPTSGRDKNIQYF
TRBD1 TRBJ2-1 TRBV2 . TGTGCCAGCACCGTCGACAGGGGCGCTTACAATGAGCAGTTCTTC CASTVDRGAYNEQFF
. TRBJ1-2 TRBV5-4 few TGTGCCAGCAGCTCTGGAGGGGACGCCTCCTATGGCTACACCTTC CASSSGGDASYGYTF
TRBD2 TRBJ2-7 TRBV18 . TGTGCCAGCTCACCGGCGGGAGATCGGTACGAGCAGTACTTC CASSPAGDRYEQYF
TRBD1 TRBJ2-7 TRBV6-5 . TGTGCCAGCAGTTATGGGACGGGACAGGGGTACGAGCAGTACTTC CASSYGTGQGYEQYF
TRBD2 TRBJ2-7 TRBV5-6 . TGTGCCACCCCTGCGGCTAGCGGTTCCTACGAGCAGTACTTC CATPAASGSYEQYF
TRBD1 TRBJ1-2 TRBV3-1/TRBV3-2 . TGTGCCAGCAGCCCACAACGGACAGGCAACTATGGCTACACCTTC CASSPQRTGNYGYTF
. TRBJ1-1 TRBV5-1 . TGCGCCAGCAGCAAGGTTGCGGATTGGGACACTGAAGCTTTCTTT CASSKVADWDTEAFF
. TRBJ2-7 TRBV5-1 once TGCGCCAGCAGCCCCTCGGGGAGTGGGAGGCAGTACTTC CASSPSGSGRQYF
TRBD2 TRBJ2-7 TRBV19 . TGTGCCAGTAGTATCCGGACTAGCGGGAGCGTCACGCTTTACGAGCAGTACTTC CASSIRTSGSVTLYEQYF
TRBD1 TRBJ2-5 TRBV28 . TGTGCCAGCAGCTCTCCGGGACAGGGGACCCAGTACTTC CASSSPGQGTQYF